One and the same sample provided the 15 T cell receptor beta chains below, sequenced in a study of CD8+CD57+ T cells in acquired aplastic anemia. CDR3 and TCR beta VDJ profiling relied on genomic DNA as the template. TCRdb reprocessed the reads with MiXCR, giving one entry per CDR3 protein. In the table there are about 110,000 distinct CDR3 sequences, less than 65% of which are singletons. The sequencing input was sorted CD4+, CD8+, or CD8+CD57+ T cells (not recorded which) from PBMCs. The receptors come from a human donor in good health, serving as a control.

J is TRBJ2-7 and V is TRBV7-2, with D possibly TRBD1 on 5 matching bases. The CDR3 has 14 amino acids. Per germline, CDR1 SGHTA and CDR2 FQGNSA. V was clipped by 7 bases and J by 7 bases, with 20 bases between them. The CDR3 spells CASNPSQGIGEQYF. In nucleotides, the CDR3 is TGTGCCAGCAACCCGAGCCAGGGAATTGGAGAGCAGTACTTC. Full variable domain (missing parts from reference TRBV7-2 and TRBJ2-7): GAGVSQSPSNKVTEKGKDVELRCDPISGHTALYWYRQSLGQGLEFLIYFQGNSAPDKSGLPSDRFSAERTGGSVSTLTIQRTQQEDSAVYLCASNPSQGIGEQYFGPGTRLTVT.

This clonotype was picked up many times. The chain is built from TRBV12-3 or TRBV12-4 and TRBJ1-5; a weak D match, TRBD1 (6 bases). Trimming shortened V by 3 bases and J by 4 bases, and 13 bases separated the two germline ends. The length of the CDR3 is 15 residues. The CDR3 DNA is TGTGCCAGCAGTTTCGCAGGGGAGGGTAATCAGCCCCAGCATTTT. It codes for CASSFAGEGNQPQHF.

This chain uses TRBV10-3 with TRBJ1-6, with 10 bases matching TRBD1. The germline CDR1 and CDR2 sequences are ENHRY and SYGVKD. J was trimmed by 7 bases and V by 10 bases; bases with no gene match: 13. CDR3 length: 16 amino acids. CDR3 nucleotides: TGTGCCAGCAGCTTGTATGGACAGGGGGGAAATTCACCCCTCCACTTT. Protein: CASSLYGQGGNSPLHF.

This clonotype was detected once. The CDR3 DNA follows: TGCAGTGCTAGAGCACTAGCGAACACCGGGGAGCTGTTTTTT. This gives the protein CSARALANTGELFF. The chain is built from TRBV20-1 and TRBJ2-2, with D perhaps matching TRBD2 (5 bases). V was clipped by 1 base and J by 0 bases, with 6 bases between them. The CDR3 is 14 amino acids. Per germline, CDR1 DFQATT and CDR2 SNEGSKA (reference sequence).

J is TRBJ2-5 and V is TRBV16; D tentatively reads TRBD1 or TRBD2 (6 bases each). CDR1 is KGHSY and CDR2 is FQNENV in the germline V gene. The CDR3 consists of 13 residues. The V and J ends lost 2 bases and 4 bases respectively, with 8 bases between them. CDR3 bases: TGTGCCAGCAGCCAAGGGGGGCGAGAGACCCAGTACTTC. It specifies CASSQGGRETQYF.

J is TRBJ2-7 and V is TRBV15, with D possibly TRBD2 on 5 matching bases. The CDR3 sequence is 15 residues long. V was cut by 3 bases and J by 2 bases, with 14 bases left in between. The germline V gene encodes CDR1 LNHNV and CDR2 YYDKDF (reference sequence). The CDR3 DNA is TGTGCCACCAGCAGTTTTGGGAGCGGAACCTACGAGCAGTACTTC. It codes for CATSSFGSGTYEQYF.

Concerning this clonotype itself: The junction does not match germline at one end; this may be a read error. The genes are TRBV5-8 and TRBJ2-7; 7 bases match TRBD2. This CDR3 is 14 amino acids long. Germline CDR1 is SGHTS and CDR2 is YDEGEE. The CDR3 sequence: CASSSGAGASEQYF. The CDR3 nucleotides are TGCGCCAGCAGCTCCGGGGCGGGAGCGTCCGAGCAGTACTTC.

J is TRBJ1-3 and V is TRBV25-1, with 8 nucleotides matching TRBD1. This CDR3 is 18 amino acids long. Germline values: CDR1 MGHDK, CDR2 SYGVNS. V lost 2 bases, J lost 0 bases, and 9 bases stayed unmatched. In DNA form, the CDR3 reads TGTGCCAGCAGTGAAGAGGTCGGACAGGGCTACTCTGGAAACACCATATATTTT. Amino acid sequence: CASSEEVGQGYSGNTIYF.

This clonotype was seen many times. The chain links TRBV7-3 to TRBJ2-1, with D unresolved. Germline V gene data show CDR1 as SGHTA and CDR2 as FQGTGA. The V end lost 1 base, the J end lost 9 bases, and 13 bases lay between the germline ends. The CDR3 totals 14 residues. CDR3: CASSLIFADGEQFF. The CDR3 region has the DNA TGTGCCAGCAGCTTAATTTTCGCCGACGGTGAGCAGTTCTTC.

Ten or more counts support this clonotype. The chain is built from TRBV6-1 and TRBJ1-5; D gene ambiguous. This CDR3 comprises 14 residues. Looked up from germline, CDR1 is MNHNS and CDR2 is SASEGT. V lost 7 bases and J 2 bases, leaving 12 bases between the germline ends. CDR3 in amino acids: CASKAEAGNQPQHF. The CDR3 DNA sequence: TGTGCCAGCAAGGCAGAGGCTGGCAATCAGCCCCAGCATTTT.

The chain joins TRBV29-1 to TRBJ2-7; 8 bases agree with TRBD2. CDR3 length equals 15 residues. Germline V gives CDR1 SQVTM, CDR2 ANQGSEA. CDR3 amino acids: CSARPWAGGVYEQYF. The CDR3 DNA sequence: TGCAGTGCTAGGCCCTGGGCGGGGGGCGTTTACGAGCAGTACTTC.

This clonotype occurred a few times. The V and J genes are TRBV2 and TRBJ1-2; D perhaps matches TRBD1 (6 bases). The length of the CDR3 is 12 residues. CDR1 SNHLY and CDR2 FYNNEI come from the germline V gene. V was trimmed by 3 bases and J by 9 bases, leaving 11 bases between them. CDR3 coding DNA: TGTGCCAGCAGTGAGGAACAGGGAAGCTACACCTTC. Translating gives CASSEEQGSYTF.

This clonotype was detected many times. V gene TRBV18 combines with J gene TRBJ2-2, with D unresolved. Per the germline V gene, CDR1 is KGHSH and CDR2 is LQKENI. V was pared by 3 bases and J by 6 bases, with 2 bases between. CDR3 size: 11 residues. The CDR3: CASSPSGELFF. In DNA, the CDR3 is TGTGCCAGCTCACCTTCCGGGGAGCTGTTTTTT.

The DNA of the CDR3 is TGTGCCAGCAGCTTGGGGACAGGGAACCTTGAAGCTTTCTTT. It encodes CASSLGTGNLEAFF. The chain carries TRBV7-6 and TRBJ1-1; 9 nucleotides line up with TRBD1. Germline lookup yields CDR1 SGHVS and CDR2 FNYEAQ. J lost 7 bases, V lost 3 bases, and 6 bases had no gene match. The CDR3 is 14 amino acids.

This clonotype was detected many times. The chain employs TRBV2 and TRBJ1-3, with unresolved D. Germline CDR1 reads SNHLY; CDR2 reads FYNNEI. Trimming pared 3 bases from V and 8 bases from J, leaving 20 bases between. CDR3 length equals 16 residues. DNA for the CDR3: TGTGCCAGCAGTGAGTTTAGGCGGCAGGTCGTGCACACCATATATTTT. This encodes CASSEFRRQVVHTIYF. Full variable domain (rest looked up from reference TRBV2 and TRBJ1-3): EPEVTQTPSHQVTQMGQEVILRCVPISNHLYFYWYRQILGQKVEFLVSFYNNEISEKSEIFDDQFSVERPDGSNFTLKIRSTKLEDSAMYFCASSEFRRQVVHTIYFGEGSWLTVV.